These 11 T cell receptor beta chains originate from one sample sequenced in a study of blood T cell repertoires in COVID-19. TCRdb keeps only in-frame clones here, not all; method: immunoSEQ multiplex PCR. The top ten hold 9% to 15% of the sample, which has more than 150,000 clones, around 81% seen once. The sample consisted of peripheral blood. These receptors all stem from a woman older than 75 with COVID-19, enrolled during active disease.

The DNA of the CDR3 is TGTGCCACCAGTGACTCGGTAGCGGGGGGGCCGGGCACAGATACGCAGTATTTT. It translates to CATSDSVAGGPGTDTQYF. The V gene is TRBV24-1, the J gene TRBJ2-3; 11 nucleotides align to TRBD2. V gave up 4 bases and J gave up 1 base; unmatched junction bases: 9. The CDR3 consists of 18 residues. The germline CDR1 and CDR2 sequences are KGHDR and SFDVKD.

This clone has only a few counts. The gene calls are TRBV2 and TRBJ2-5; 8 bases map to TRBD2. The junction had 10 bases not matched to a gene; V was cut back by 8 bases and J by 5 bases. Germline-derived CDR1 and CDR2 are SNHLY and FYNNEI. This CDR3 comprises 14 residues. In DNA form, the CDR3 reads TGTGCCAGCGTTGGGACTAGGGCTTGGGAGACCCAGTACTTC. It translates to CASVGTRAWETQYF. Full variable domain (outside the CDR3, taken from reference TRBV2 and TRBJ2-5): EPEVTQTPSHQVTQMGQEVILRCVPISNHLYFYWYRQILGQKVEFLVSFYNNEISEKSEIFDDQFSVERPDGSNFTLKIRSTKLEDSAMYFCASVGTRAWETQYFGPGTRLLVL.

The chain combines TRBV19 with TRBJ1-1, with TRBD1 as a possible D gene (6 bases). This CDR3 contains 17 residues. The V end was cut by 4 bases, the J end by 1 base, with 19 bases between. CDR1 and CDR2 (germline): LNHDA, SQIVND (reference sequence). This CDR3 reads CASSTMTGFDGNTEAFF. The CDR3, as DNA: TGTGCCAGTAGTACCATGACAGGATTCGATGGGAACACTGAAGCTTTCTTT. The full variable domain, in which reference TRBV19 and TRBJ1-1 provide the parts outside the CDR3, is DGGITQSPKYLFRKEGQNVTLSCEQNLNHDAMYWYRQDPGQGLRLIYYSQIVNDFQKGDIAEGYSVSREKKESFPLTVTSAQKNPTAFYLCASSTMTGFDGNTEAFFGQGTRLTVV.

The genes are TRBV10-3 and TRBJ2-1; 11 bases line up with TRBD2. In germline, CDR1 is ENHRY, CDR2 SYGVKD. After removal of 2 bases from V and 9 bases from J, the junction contained 6 bases not matched to a gene. This CDR3 is built from 15 residues. The CDR3 is CAISEPSGGLVEQFF. The CDR3 DNA reads TGTGCCATCAGTGAGCCTAGCGGGGGGTTGGTTGAGCAGTTCTTC.

This rearrangement joins TRBV7-9 to TRBJ2-3; 7 bases match TRBD2. The CDR3 consists of 16 residues. Germline loops: CDR1 SEHNR, CDR2 FQNEAQ (reference sequence). The V gene end was trimmed by 5 bases and the J gene end by 0 bases; junction bases not matched to a gene: 8. The CDR3 spells CASSPPGGRSTDTQYF. In DNA form, the CDR3 reads TGTGCCAGCAGCCCTCCCGGGGGGAGAAGCACAGATACGCAGTATTTT.

The genes are TRBV9 and TRBJ1-6; D call uncertain. Between the trimmed V and J ends, which lost 1 base and 7 bases, there was a span of 9 bases. Germline V CDR1 and CDR2: SGDLS, YYNGEE. The CDR3 consists of 14 residues. CDR3 sequence (DNA): TGTGCCAGCAGCGTACGGGTTGACAATTCACCCCTCCACTTT. Translation: CASSVRVDNSPLHF.

This clone occurred once. V gene TRBV9 combines with J gene TRBJ1-4, with 8 nucleotides matching TRBD1. CDR1 is SGDLS and CDR2 is YYNGEE in the germline V gene. Trimming at V came to 3 bases and at J to 7 bases, leaving 11 bases not matched to a gene. This CDR3 has 16 residues. CDR3 region: CASSGTGQVDFEKLFF. CDR3 in DNA: TGTGCCAGCAGCGGAACGGGACAGGTGGATTTTGAAAAACTGTTTTTT.

In this sample, this clone turned up once. This chain joins TRBV12-5 and TRBJ1-5; D is uncertain. Trimming removed 10 bases from V and 0 bases from J, with 7 bases in between. The germline V gene has CDR1 LGHNT and CDR2 FRNRAP. This CDR3 comprises 12 residues. The DNA for the CDR3 is TGTGCTACCGCGAATAGCAATCAGCCCCAGCATTTT. Translating gives CATANSNQPQHF.

This chain connects TRBV5-1 to TRBJ2-2; D gene ambiguous. CDR1 and CDR2 (germline): SGHRS, YFSETQ. Trimming cost V 4 bases and J 4 bases, with 11 bases left between them. This CDR3 is built from 14 residues. The CDR3: CASSLGRSTGELFF. CDR3 nucleotide sequence: TGCGCCAGCAGCCTCGGAAGGAGCACCGGGGAGCTGTTTTTT.

V gene TRBV3-1 (or the pseudogene TRBV3-2) combines with J gene TRBJ2-1; TRBD1 aligns across 12 bases. V lost 4 bases and J lost 9; bases outside the gene matches: 7. CDR1 LGHDT and CDR2 YNNKEL come from the germline V gene (reference sequence). CDR3 length: 15 residues. The CDR3 coding sequence is TGTGCCAGCAGCCGCGGGACAGGGGGCTCGGGTGAGCAGTTCTTC. Translation gives CASSRGTGGSGEQFF.

The rearrangement joins TRBV5-1 to TRBJ2-5; TRBD2 aligns across 14 bases. Unmatched junction bases numbered 1, after V lost 3 bases and J lost 3 bases. The CDR3 is made up of 15 amino acids. Per the germline V gene, CDR1 is SGHRS and CDR2 is YFSETQ. The CDR3 is CASSWGLAGEETQYF. CDR3 sequence (DNA): TGCGCCAGCAGCTGGGGACTAGCGGGGGAAGAGACCCAGTACTTC.